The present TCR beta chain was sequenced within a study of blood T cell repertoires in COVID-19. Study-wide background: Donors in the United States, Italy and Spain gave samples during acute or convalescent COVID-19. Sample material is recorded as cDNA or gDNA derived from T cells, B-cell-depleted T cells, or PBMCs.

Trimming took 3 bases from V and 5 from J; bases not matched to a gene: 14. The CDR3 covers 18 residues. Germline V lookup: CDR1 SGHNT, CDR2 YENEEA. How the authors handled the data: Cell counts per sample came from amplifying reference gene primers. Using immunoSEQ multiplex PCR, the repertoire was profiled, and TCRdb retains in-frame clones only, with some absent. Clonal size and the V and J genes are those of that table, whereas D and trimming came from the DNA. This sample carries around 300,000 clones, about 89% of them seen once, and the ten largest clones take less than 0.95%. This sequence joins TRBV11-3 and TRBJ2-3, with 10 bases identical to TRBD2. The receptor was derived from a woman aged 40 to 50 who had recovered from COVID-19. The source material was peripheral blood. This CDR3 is CASSLVTASGSGRDTQYF. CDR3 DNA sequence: TGTGCCAGCAGCTTGGTGACCGCTAGCGGGAGTGGTAGAGATACGCAGTATTTT.